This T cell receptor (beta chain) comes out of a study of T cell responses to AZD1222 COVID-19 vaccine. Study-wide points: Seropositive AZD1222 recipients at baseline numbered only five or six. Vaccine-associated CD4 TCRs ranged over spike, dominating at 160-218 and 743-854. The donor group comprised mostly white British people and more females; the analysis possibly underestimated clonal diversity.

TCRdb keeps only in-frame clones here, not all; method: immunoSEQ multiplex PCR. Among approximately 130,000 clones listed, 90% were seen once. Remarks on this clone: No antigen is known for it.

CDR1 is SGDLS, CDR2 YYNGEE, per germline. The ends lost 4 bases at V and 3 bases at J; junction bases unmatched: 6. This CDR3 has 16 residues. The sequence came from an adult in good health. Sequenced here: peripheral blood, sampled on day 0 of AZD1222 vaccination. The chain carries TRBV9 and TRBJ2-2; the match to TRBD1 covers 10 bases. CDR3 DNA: TGTGCCAGCAGCCCGACGGGACAGGGGCACACCGGGGAGCTGTTTTTT. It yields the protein CASSPTGQGHTGELFF.